The 6 T cell receptor beta chains below come from one sample, sequenced in a study of blood T cell repertoires in COVID-19. Profiling relied on immunoSEQ multiplex PCR, and the TCRdb table lists in-frame clones only, not all of them. The profile covers approximately 51,000 clones, with 91% appearing a single time and 6.4% taken by the ten largest. Input material: peripheral blood. Receptors originate from an older man with active COVID-19.

This clone is termed large. The chain carries TRBV30 and TRBJ2-1, with TRBD1 as a possible D gene (6 bases). V lost 3 bases and J 5 bases, leaving 17 bases between the germline ends. The length of the CDR3 is 15 residues. Germline CDR1 and CDR2: GTSNPN and SVGIG (reference sequence). Written as DNA, the CDR3 is TGTGCCTGGAGGGGGGCCCTAATCTTTAACAATGAGCAGTTCTTC. Translation: CAWRGALIFNNEQFF.

The table lists this clone with a count of one. This chain connects TRBV7-9 to TRBJ2-3; 10 bases map to TRBD1. This CDR3 is built from 14 residues. Trimming took 5 bases from V and 4 from J; bases not matched to a gene: 3. Germline V CDR1 and CDR2: SEHNR, FQNEAQ (reference sequence). CDR3 sequence reads: CASSAGQGADTQYF. In DNA form, the CDR3 reads TGTGCCAGCAGCGCAGGACAGGGGGCAGATACGCAGTATTTT.

The CDR3 nucleotides are TGTGCCAGCAGTGAAGTAGGACTAGCGGGGGCGAACACCGGGGAGCTGTTTTTT. Residues: CASSEVGLAGANTGELFF. This sequence joins TRBV2 and TRBJ2-2; the match to TRBD2 covers 13 bases. CDR1 is SNHLY and CDR2 is FYNNEI in the germline V gene. The CDR3 length is 18 residues. V dropped 1 base and J dropped 0; count of bases not matched to a gene: 2.

The genes are TRBV5-6 and TRBJ2-1; no clear D. Germline lookup yields CDR1 SGHDT and CDR2 YYEEEE. CDR3 size: 13 residues. V was trimmed by 0 bases and J by 4 bases, leaving 5 bases between them. The CDR3 bases are TGTGCCAGCAGCTTGGTGTCTTACAATGAGCAGTTCTTC. It yields the protein CASSLVSYNEQFF.

The chain is built from TRBV11-2 and TRBJ1-1; 9 nucleotides match TRBD1. The CDR3 loop spans 15 amino acids. Germline CDR1 and CDR2: SGHAT and FQNNGV. Trimming removed 3 bases from V and 5 bases from J; junction bases left unmatched: 7. The CDR3 protein is CASSLTGQGNTEAFF. CDR3 DNA sequence: TGTGCCAGCAGCTTGACCGGACAGGGGAATACTGAAGCTTTCTTT.

The chain combines TRBV4-3 with TRBJ2-6, with 13 bases lining up with TRBD2. V trimming: 2 bases; J trimming: 1 base; junction bases outside the gene matches: 2. Germline values: CDR1 LGHNA, CDR2 YSLEER. The CDR3 is 18 residues long. The CDR3 bases are TGCGCCAGCAGCCAAAAGACTAGCGGGGGGTCTGGGGCCAACGTCCTGACTTTC. Translation: CASSQKTSGGSGANVLTF.